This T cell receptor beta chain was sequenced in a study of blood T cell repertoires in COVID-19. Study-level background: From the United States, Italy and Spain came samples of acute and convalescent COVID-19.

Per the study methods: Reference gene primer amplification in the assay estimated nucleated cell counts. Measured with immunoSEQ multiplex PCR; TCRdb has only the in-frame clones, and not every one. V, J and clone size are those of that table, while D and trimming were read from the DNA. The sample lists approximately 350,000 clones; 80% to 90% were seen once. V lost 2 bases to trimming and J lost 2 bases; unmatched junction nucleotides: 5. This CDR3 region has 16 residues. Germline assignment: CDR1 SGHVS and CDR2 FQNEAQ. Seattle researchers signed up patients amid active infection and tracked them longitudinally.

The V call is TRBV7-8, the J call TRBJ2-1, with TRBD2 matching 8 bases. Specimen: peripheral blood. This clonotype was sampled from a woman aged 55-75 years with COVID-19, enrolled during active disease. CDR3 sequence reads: CASSLPSRGAYNEQFF. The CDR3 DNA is TGTGCCAGCAGCTTACCTTCGCGGGGGGCCTACAATGAGCAGTTCTTC.